These 8 T cell receptor beta chains were sequenced from one sample in a study of blood T cells in healthy people across ages. The second PCR ran roughly 6 to 11 cycles with a sample-barcoded 5' primer and J-beta primers. A single record per CDR3 protein comes from TCRdb applying MiXCR to the 5' RACE reads. This sample yields 1.5 million or so distinct CDR3 sequences, of which about 40% are seen a single time; roughly 7.7% belongs to the top ten. What was sequenced was blood. Every receptor here comes from a woman aged 18-29 years in good health.

For this clonotype: Its ends do not fully match the called genes, so a read error is possible. V is TRBV3-1 and J is TRBJ2-1, with unresolved D. The CDR3 runs 12 residues. Germline CDR1 reads LGHDT; CDR2 reads YNNKEL (reference sequence). CDR3 coding DNA: TGTGCCCGCAGCCTCGGAACCAATGAGCAGTTCTTC. Residues: CARSLGTNEQFF.

This chain links TRBV6-1 with TRBJ2-4; tentative D call: TRBD2 (6 bases). Germline-derived CDR1 and CDR2 are MNHNS and SASEGT. This CDR3 spans 16 amino acids. Trimming left V 3 bases short and J 1 base short, with 13 bases between. The CDR3 region has the DNA TGTGCCAGCAGTGAGTTAGTGGGGGGTGCCAAAAACATTCAGTACTTC. This encodes CASSELVGGAKNIQYF.

This clonotype was found a few times. This chain connects TRBV5-1 to TRBJ2-6; D ambiguous. The CDR3 contains 16 residues. Germline lookup yields CDR1 SGHRS and CDR2 YFSETQ. The ends were cut back, 3 bases at V and 1 base at J, with 11 bases in the middle. The CDR3 reads CASSSTPGSGANVLTF. The CDR3 DNA reads as TGCGCCAGCAGCTCAACACCTGGATCTGGGGCCAACGTCCTGACTTTC.

This sequence joins TRBV5-1 and TRBJ2-5; 9 positions match TRBD1. The CDR3 covers 18 residues. Trimming at V came to 3 bases and at J to 0 bases, leaving 12 bases not matched to a gene. The V gene's germline CDR1 is SGHRS and CDR2 YFSETQ. The CDR3 reads CASSWRDRVPWYQETQYF. CDR3 DNA: TGCGCCAGCAGCTGGAGGGACAGGGTTCCCTGGTACCAAGAGACCCAGTACTTC.

The chain links TRBV27 to TRBJ2-5; TRBD2 is a possible D gene (7 bases). The CDR3 is made up of 11 amino acids. Germline loops: CDR1 MNHEY, CDR2 SMNVEV (reference sequence). The V end was cut by 6 bases, the J end by 8 bases, with 10 bases between. CDR3 in amino acids: CASRGGATQYF. CDR3 coding DNA: TGTGCCAGCAGAGGGGGGGCTACCCAGTACTTC.

The chain links TRBV3-1 to TRBJ1-2, with D possibly matching TRBD1 (6 bases). Germline V CDR1 and CDR2: LGHDT, YNNKEL (reference sequence). This CDR3 is 13 amino acids long. V was trimmed by 4 bases and J by 9 bases, leaving 15 bases between them. The CDR3 nucleotides are TGTGCCAGCAGCCTAGGACAGTTAGGGAGCTACACCTTC. Residues: CASSLGQLGSYTF.

The genes are TRBV5-6 and TRBJ2-7, with a possible D match to TRBD2 (5 bases). From germline, CDR1 is SGHDT and CDR2 YYEEEE. With 4 bases removed from V and 2 bases from J, the gap between germline ends came to 13 bases. This CDR3 spans 14 amino acids. The CDR3 here is CASSPDWATYEQYF. The CDR3 nucleotides read TGTGCCAGCAGCCCGGACTGGGCAACCTACGAGCAGTACTTC.

This chain connects TRBV27 to TRBJ2-7; the match to TRBD1 covers 8 bases. V gave up 4 bases and J gave up 5 bases; unmatched junction bases: 10. CDR3 size: 15 residues. Germline V gives CDR1 MNHEY, CDR2 SMNVEV (reference sequence). As DNA, the CDR3 is TGTGCCAGCAGTTCCGGGACAGGAGGGTTACACGAGCAGTACTTC. Translating it yields CASSSGTGGLHEQYF.